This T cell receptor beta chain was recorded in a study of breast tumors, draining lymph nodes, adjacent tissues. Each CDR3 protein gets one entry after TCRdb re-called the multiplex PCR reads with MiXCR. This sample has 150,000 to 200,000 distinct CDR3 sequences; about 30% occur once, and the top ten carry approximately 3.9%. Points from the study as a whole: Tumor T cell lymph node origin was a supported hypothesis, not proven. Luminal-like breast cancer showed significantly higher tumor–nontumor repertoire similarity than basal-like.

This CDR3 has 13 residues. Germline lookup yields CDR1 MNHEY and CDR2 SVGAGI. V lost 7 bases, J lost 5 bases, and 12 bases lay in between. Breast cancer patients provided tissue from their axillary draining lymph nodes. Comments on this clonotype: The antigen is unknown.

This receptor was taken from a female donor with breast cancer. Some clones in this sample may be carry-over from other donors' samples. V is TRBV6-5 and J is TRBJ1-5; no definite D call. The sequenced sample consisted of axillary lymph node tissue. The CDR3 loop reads CASIDYEDQPQHF. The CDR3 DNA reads TGTGCCAGCATCGATTATGAGGATCAGCCCCAGCATTTT.